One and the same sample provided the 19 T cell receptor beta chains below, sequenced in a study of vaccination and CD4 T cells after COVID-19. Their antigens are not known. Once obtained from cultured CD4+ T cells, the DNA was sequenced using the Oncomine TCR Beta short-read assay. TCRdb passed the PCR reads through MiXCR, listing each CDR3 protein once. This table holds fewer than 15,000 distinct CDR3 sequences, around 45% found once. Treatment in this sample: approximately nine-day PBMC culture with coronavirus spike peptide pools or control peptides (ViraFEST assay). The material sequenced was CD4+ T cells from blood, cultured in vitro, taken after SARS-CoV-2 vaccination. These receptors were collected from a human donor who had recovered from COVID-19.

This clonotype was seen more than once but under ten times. CDR3: CASRKTGSSNQPQHF. CDR3 coding DNA: TGTGCCAGCAGAAAAACAGGGAGCAGCAATCAGCCCCAGCATTTT. The V and J genes are TRBV6-2 or TRBV6-3 and TRBJ1-5, with a weak D call TRBD1 (6 bases). The CDR3 extends over 15 amino acids. V dropped 6 bases and J dropped 1 base, with 13 bases sitting between them. Germline CDR1 and CDR2: MNHEY and SVGEGT.

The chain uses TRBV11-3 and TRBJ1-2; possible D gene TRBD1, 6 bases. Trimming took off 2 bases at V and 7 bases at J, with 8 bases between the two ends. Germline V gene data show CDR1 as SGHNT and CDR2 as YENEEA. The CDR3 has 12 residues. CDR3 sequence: CASSLTGIGYTF. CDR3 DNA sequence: TGTGCCAGCAGCTTAACAGGGATTGGCTACACCTTC.

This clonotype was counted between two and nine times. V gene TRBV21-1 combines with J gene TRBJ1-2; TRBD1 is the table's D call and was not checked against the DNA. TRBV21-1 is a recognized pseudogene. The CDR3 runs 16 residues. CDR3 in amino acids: CASSKVVTEMSYGYTF. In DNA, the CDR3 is TGTGCCAGCAGCAAAGTTGTGACAGAGATGAGCTATGGCTACACCTTC.

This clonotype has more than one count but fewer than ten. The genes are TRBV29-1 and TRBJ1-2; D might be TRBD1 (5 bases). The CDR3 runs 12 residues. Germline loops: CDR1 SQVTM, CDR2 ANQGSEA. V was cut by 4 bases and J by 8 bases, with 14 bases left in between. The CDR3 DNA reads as TGCAGCGTTGGTGGGGGGACGGAAGGCTACACCTTC. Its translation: CSVGGGTEGYTF.

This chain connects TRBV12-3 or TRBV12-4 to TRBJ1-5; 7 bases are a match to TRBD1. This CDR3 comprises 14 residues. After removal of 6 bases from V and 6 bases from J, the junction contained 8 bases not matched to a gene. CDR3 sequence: CASSPDRVPQPQHF. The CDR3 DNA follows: TGTGCCAGCAGCCCTGACAGGGTCCCTCAGCCCCAGCATTTT.

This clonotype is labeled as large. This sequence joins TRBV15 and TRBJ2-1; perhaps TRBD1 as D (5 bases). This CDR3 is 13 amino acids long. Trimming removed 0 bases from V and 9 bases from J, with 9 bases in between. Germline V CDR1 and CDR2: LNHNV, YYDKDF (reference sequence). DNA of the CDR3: TGTGCCACCAGCAGAGATCAGGGTTCTGAGCAGTTCTTC. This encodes CATSRDQGSEQFF.

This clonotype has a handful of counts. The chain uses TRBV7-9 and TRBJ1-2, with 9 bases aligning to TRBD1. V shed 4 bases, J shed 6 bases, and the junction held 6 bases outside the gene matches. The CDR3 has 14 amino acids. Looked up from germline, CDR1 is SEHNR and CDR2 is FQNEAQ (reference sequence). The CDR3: CASSSPGQGDGYTF. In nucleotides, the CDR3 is TGTGCCAGCAGCTCACCGGGACAGGGCGATGGCTACACCTTC. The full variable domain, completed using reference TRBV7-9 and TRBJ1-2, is DTGVSQNPRHKITKRGQNVTFRCDPISEHNRLYWYRQTLGQGPEFLTYFQNEAQLEKSRLLSDRFSAERPKGSFSTLEIQRTEQGDSAMYLCASSSPGQGDGYTFGSGTRLTVV.

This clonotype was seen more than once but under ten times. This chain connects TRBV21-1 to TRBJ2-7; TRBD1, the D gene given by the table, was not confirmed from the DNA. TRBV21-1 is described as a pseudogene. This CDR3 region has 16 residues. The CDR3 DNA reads TGTGCCAGCAGCAAACAGGGACAGGGTAGGTCCTACGAGCAGTACTTC. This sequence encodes CASSKQGQGRSYEQYF.

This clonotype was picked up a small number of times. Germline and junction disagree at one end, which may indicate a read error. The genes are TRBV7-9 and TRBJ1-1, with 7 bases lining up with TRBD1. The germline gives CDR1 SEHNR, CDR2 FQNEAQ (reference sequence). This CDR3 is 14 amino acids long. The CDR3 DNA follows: TGCGCCAGCACCGCCTCGACAGGGCATACTGAAGCTTTCTTT. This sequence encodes CASTASTGHTEAFF.

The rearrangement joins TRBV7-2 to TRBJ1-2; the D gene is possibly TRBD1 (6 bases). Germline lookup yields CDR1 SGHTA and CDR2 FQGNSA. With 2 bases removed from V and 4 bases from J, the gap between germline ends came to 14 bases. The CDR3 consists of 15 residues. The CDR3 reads CASSLSSGRGYGYTF. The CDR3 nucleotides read TGTGCCAGCAGCTTATCGTCTGGCAGGGGCTATGGCTACACCTTC.

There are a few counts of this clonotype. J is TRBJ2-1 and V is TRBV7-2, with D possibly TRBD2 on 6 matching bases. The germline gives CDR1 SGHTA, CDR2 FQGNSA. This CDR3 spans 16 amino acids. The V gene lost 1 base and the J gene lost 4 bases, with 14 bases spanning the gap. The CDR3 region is CASSLDGGRNYNEQFF. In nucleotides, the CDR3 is TGTGCCAGCAGCTTAGATGGGGGGAGAAATTACAATGAGCAGTTCTTC. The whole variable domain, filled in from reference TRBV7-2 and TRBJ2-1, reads GAGVSQSPSNKVTEKGKDVELRCDPISGHTALYWYRQSLGQGLEFLIYFQGNSAPDKSGLPSDRFSAERTGGSVSTLTIQRTQQEDSAVYLCASSLDGGRNYNEQFFGPGTRLTVL.

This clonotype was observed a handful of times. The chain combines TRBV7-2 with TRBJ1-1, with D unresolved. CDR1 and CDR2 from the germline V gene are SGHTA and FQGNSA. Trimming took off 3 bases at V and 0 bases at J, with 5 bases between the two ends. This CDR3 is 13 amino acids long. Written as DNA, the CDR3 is TGTGCCAGCAGCTTGGAGCTGAACACTGAAGCTTTCTTT. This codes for CASSLELNTEAFF. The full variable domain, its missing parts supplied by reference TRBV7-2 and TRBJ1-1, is GAGVSQSPSNKVTEKGKDVELRCDPISGHTALYWYRQSLGQGLEFLIYFQGNSAPDKSGLPSDRFSAERTGGSVSTLTIQRTQQEDSAVYLCASSLELNTEAFFGQGTRLTVV.

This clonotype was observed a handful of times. The CDR3 sequence is CASSYWTGGVSNQPQHF. The CDR3 DNA reads TGTGCCAGCAGCTACTGGACAGGGGGCGTGAGCAATCAGCCCCAGCATTTT. The chain has TRBV7-2 and TRBJ1-5; 11 bases are a match to TRBD1. The CDR3 covers 17 residues. V lost 4 bases, J lost 1 base, and 6 bases stayed unmatched. Per the germline V gene, CDR1 is SGHTA and CDR2 is FQGNSA.

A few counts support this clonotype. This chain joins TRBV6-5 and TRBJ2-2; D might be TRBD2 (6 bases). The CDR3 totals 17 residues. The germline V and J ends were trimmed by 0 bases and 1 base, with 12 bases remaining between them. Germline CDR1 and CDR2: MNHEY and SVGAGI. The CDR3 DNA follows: TGTGCCAGCAGTTACTCAGCGGCTAGCGAGAACACCGGGGAGCTGTTTTTT. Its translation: CASSYSAASENTGELFF.

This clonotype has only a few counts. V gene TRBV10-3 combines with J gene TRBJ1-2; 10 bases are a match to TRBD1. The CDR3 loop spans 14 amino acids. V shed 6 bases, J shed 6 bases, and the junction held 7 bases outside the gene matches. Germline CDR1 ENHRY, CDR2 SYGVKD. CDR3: CAIRRDRGPDGYTF. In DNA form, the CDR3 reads TGTGCCATCAGAAGGGACAGGGGACCCGATGGCTACACCTTC.

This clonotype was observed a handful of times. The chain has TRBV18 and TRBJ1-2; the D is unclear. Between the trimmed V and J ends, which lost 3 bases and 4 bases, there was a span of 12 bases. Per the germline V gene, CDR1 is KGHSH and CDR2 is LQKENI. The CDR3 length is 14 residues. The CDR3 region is CASSPPGSLYGYTF. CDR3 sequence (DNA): TGTGCCAGCTCACCTCCCGGGAGTCTCTATGGCTACACCTTC.

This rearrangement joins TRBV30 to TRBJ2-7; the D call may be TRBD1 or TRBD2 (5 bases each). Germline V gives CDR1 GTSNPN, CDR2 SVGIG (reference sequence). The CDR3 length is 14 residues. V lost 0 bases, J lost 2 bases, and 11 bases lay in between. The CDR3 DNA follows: TGTGCCTGGAGTGTACGTGGGGGTCCCTACGAGCAGTACTTC. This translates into CAWSVRGGPYEQYF. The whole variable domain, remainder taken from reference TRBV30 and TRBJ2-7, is SQTIHQWPATLVQPVGSPLSLECTVEGTSNPNLYWYRQAAGRGLQLLFYSVGIGQISSEVPQNLSASRPQDRQFILSSKKLLLSDSGFYLCAWSVRGGPYEQYFGPGTRLTVT.

DNA for the CDR3: TGTGCCAGCAGTTACGGGCAGGGCACAGATACGCAGTATTTT. Amino acids: CASSYGQGTDTQYF. The chain has TRBV6-2 or TRBV6-3 and TRBJ2-3; D is unclear. With 2 bases removed from V and 1 base from J, the gap between germline ends came to 7 bases. CDR1 is MNHEY, CDR2 SVGEGT, per germline. The CDR3 is made up of 14 amino acids.

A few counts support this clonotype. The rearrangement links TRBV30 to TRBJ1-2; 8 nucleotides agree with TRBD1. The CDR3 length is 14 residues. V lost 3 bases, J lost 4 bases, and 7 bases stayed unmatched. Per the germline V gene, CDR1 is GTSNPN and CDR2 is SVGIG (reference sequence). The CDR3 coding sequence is TGTGCCTGGAGGGCCCATACAGGGGGCTATGGCTACACCTTC. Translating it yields CAWRAHTGGYGYTF.